This passage covers 19 T cell receptor beta chains from one sample sequenced in a study of a mutant IDH1 vaccine in newly diagnosed glioma. Antigen specificity for these receptors is unknown. Profiling relied on immunoSEQ multiplex PCR, and the TCRdb table lists in-frame clones only, not all of them. The data show about 61,000 clones, with roughly 80% seen just once and approximately 6.1% held by the top ten. Documented time point: week 11, during vaccination. Mutant IDH1 20-mer peptide, at 300 ug, made up each vaccine dose, with topical imiquimod. Sequenced material: PBMCs, taken from a glioma patient whose treatment included an IDH1 peptide vaccine. The source of these receptors is a man over 45 with glioma.

The CDR3 DNA reads TGTGCCAGCAGCTTAGCGACTAGCGGGAGAAGGAATGAGCAGTTCTTC. Translating gives CASSLATSGRRNEQFF. J is TRBJ2-1 and V is TRBV7-9, with TRBD2 identical over 12 bases. J was trimmed by 7 bases and V by 0 bases; bases with no gene match: 4. Germline CDR1 and CDR2: SEHNR and FQNEAQ (reference sequence). The CDR3 is 16 amino acids.

CDR3 DNA: TGTGCCAGCAGCGGAGGACTAGCGGGATACACAGATACGCAGTATTTT. It is translated as CASSGGLAGYTDTQYF. The chain has TRBV9 and TRBJ2-3; TRBD2 matches at 12 bases. The CDR3 consists of 16 residues. Trimming took 3 bases from V and 2 from J; bases not matched to a gene: 4. Germline CDR1 reads SGDLS; CDR2 reads YYNGEE.

The chain links TRBV5-1 to TRBJ2-2, with D tentatively TRBD2 (6 bases). The V and J ends lost 4 bases and 4 bases respectively, with 14 bases between them. Germline CDR1 SGHRS, CDR2 YFSETQ. This CDR3 comprises 15 residues. Here the CDR3 DNA reads TGCGCCAGCAGCCCCGGGGGTCTGCTCACCGGGGAGCTGTTTTTT. It translates to CASSPGGLLTGELFF.

This chain uses TRBV10-3 with TRBJ1-3; D is possibly TRBD1 (6 bases). V lost 6 bases, J lost 0 bases, and 6 bases lay in between. CDR3 size: 13 residues. The germline gives CDR1 ENHRY, CDR2 SYGVKD. CDR3 sequence: CAIRDSSGNTIYF. The CDR3 DNA reads TGTGCCATCAGGGACAGCTCTGGAAACACCATATATTTT.

To note about this clone: The junction and the germline gene differ at one end; a read error may be behind it. Other DNA sequences in the sample encode the same CDR3. The chain is built from TRBV7-2 and TRBJ1-6; D is possibly TRBD1 (6 bases). Germline V CDR1 and CDR2: SGHTA, FQGNSA. The CDR3 has 13 residues. CDR3 bases: TGTGCCAGTAGCTTGGCAGGGGAGTCACCCCTCCACTTT. Translated: CASSLAGESPLHF.

The chain links TRBV18 to TRBJ2-5; tentatively, D is TRBD2 (6 bases). Germline CDR1 and CDR2: KGHSH and LQKENI. V lost 4 bases to trimming and J lost 2 bases, with 14 bases between them. The CDR3 totals 15 residues. This CDR3 is CASSLLGGGQETQYF. CDR3 bases: TGTGCCAGCTCACTCCTCGGTGGGGGGCAAGAGACCCAGTACTTC.

A single count supports this clone. This rearrangement joins TRBV7-2 to TRBJ2-3; 13 bases agree with TRBD2. Germline CDR1 SGHTA, CDR2 FQGNSA. After removal of 5 bases from V and 1 base from J, the junction contained 3 bases not matched to a gene. The CDR3 is 16 residues long. The CDR3 protein is CASSIGTSGGTDTQYF. The CDR3 coding sequence is TGTGCCAGCAGCATTGGGACTAGCGGGGGCACAGATACGCAGTATTTT.

The V and J genes are TRBV10-3 and TRBJ1-1; 7 bases agree with TRBD1. This CDR3 is 16 amino acids long. CDR1 and CDR2 (germline): ENHRY, SYGVKD. The ends lost 4 bases at V and 4 bases at J; junction bases unmatched: 12. The CDR3 spells CAISAQTGRSLTEAFF. In DNA form, the CDR3 reads TGTGCCATCAGTGCCCAGACAGGGCGGTCCCTCACTGAAGCTTTCTTT.

This clone was picked up one time. The chain uses TRBV4-1 and TRBJ2-5, with 10 nucleotides matching TRBD2. Unmatched junction bases numbered 8, after V lost 1 base and J lost 3 bases. CDR1 and CDR2 (germline): MGHRA, YSYEKL. The CDR3 is made up of 17 amino acids. The CDR3 sequence is CASSQAFRTSGEETQYF. The CDR3 coding sequence is TGCGCCAGCAGCCAAGCATTCAGGACTAGCGGCGAAGAGACCCAGTACTTC.

The J gene is TRBJ1-6, the V gene TRBV15; D is unresolved. Germline-derived CDR1 and CDR2 are LNHNV and YYDKDF (reference sequence). Trimming removed 1 base from V and 8 bases from J, with 27 bases in between. The CDR3 contains 20 residues. In DNA form, the CDR3 reads TGTGCCACCAGCAGAGTTTATCGTCGGCGGATAACGGATATAGATTCACCCCTCCACTTT. It yields the protein CATSRVYRRRITDIDSPLHF.

This clone has more than one count but fewer than ten. This rearrangement joins TRBV4-1 to TRBJ1-2; D is ambiguous. Germline CDR1 and CDR2: MGHRA and YSYEKL. CDR3 length: 14 residues. Between the trimmed V and J ends, which lost 5 bases and 5 bases, there was a span of 15 bases. DNA for the CDR3: TGCGCCAGCAGCGCAAGACAAGTAGGGTATGGCTACACCTTC. Translation gives CASSARQVGYGYTF.

The gene calls are TRBV7-2 and TRBJ2-7, with 12 nucleotides matching TRBD1. V lost 3 bases, J lost 6 bases, and 3 bases stayed unmatched. The CDR3 consists of 14 residues. Germline values: CDR1 SGHTA, CDR2 FQGNSA. This chain's CDR3 is CASSLGQGASEQYF. DNA of the CDR3: TGTGCCAGCAGCTTGGGACAGGGGGCGTCCGAGCAGTACTTC.

This chain uses TRBV5-1 with TRBJ1-1; tentatively, D is TRBD1 (6 bases). CDR1 and CDR2 (germline): SGHRS, YFSETQ. V lost 1 base, J lost 0 bases, and 13 bases lay in between. The CDR3 is made up of 16 amino acids. The CDR3 loop is CASSLTGTVMNTEAFF. DNA of the CDR3: TGCGCCAGCAGCTTGACAGGGACCGTTATGAACACTGAAGCTTTCTTT.

The chain uses TRBV11-2 and TRBJ2-4; no reliable D call. V lost 5 bases and J 2 bases, leaving 13 bases between the germline ends. Germline-derived CDR1 and CDR2 are SGHAT and FQNNGV. The CDR3 consists of 15 residues. CDR3 loop: CASSPGGITKNIQYF. The CDR3 bases are TGTGCCAGCAGCCCCGGTGGGATCACCAAAAACATTCAGTACTTC.

This rearrangement joins TRBV7-8 to TRBJ1-2; D may be TRBD1 (6 bases). V lost 2 bases, J lost 4 bases, and 17 bases lay in between. The germline V gene encodes CDR1 SGHVS and CDR2 FQNEAQ. The CDR3 covers 16 residues. The CDR3 loop is CASSLKTGGLSYGYTF. In nucleotides, the CDR3 is TGTGCCAGCAGCTTAAAGACCGGGGGGCTTAGCTATGGCTACACCTTC.

This chain uses TRBV7-9 with TRBJ1-1, with TRBD1 matching over 9 bases. The J segment lost 1 base and the V segment lost 5 bases, leaving 5 bases of the junction unmatched. Germline CDR1 and CDR2: SEHNR and FQNEAQ (reference sequence). The CDR3 contains 15 residues. The CDR3 sequence: CASSPGTGSNTEAFF. DNA of the CDR3: TGTGCCAGCAGCCCAGGGACAGGGTCGAACACTGAAGCTTTCTTT.

The table lists this clone with a count of one. The rearrangement links TRBV6-1 to TRBJ2-5; no reliable D call. CDR3 length: 12 residues. Between the trimmed V and J ends, which lost 2 bases and 5 bases, there was a span of 6 bases. The germline V gene encodes CDR1 MNHNS and CDR2 SASEGT. The CDR3 sequence: CASSESYETQYF. As DNA, the CDR3 is TGTGCCAGCAGTGAATCGTACGAGACCCAGTACTTC.

The CDR3 reads CASRHDSTSYGYTF. The CDR3 coding sequence is TGTGCCAGCAGACACGACAGCACATCCTATGGCTACACCTTC. The chain carries TRBV16 and TRBJ1-2; D is possibly TRBD1 (5 bases). The germline V and J ends were trimmed by 6 bases and 4 bases, with 15 bases remaining between them. CDR1 is KGHSY, CDR2 FQNENV, per germline. The CDR3 runs 14 residues.

This rearrangement joins TRBV6-6 to TRBJ1-2, with D hard to call. The CDR3 consists of 12 residues. With 6 bases removed from V and 8 bases from J, the gap between germline ends came to 13 bases. Germline V lookup: CDR1 MNHNY, CDR2 SVGAGI (reference sequence). The CDR3 region has the DNA TGTGCCAGCAGCCCCTGGGAGGGCGGCTACACCTTC. Amino acid sequence: CASSPWEGGYTF.